This T cell receptor beta chain was identified during a study of radiotherapy plus CTLA-4 blockade in lung cancer. Study details: There were objective responses in 18% of patients, and roughly 32% had disease control. Study findings and constraints: Expansion in blood of tumor-derived TCR clones was seen after radiotherapy plus ipilimumab.

On this clone itself: No antigen is known for it.

The method was immunoSEQ multiplex PCR; TCRdb's version includes in-frame clones alone and lacks a portion of them. The repertoire includes around 130,000 clones, 85% to 90% of them detected once, and more than 6.5% sits in the top ten. The ends were cut back, 2 bases at V and 6 bases at J, with 10 bases in the middle. The CDR3 length is 13 residues. Germline V lookup: CDR1 MNHNS, CDR2 SASEGT. Sequenced material: peripheral blood, taken from a patient treated with radiotherapy plus ipilimumab. This TCR came from a human donor with non-small cell lung cancer that progressed on radiotherapy plus ipilimumab. The chain combines TRBV6-1 with TRBJ1-1; D gene ambiguous. The CDR3 DNA reads TGTGCCAGCAGTGAAACGGGTATAGCTGAAGCTTTCTTT. It specifies CASSETGIAEAFF.